The 30 T cell receptor beta chains below all came from one sample that was sequenced in a study of blood T cell repertoires in COVID-19. Assay used: immunoSEQ multiplex PCR; TCRdb lists only in-frame clones, some missing. The sample has under 75,000 clones; around 87% are singletons. Material: peripheral blood. These receptors all come from a man in his sixties with active COVID-19.

The V and J genes are TRBV7-2 and TRBJ1-5; 8 nucleotides match TRBD1. J was trimmed by 6 bases and V by 5 bases; bases with no gene match: 6. CDR3 length equals 14 residues. Germline CDR1 SGHTA, CDR2 FQGNSA. The CDR3 DNA follows: TGTGCCAGCAGCCCTGACAGGGGAGTTCAGCCCCAGCATTTT. Translated, it gives CASSPDRGVQPQHF. Using reference TRBV7-2 and TRBJ1-5 for the parts outside the CDR3, the full variable domain is GAGVSQSPSNKVTEKGKDVELRCDPISGHTALYWYRQSLGQGLEFLIYFQGNSAPDKSGLPSDRFSAERTGGSVSTLTIQRTQQEDSAVYLCASSPDRGVQPQHFGDGTRLSIL.

This chain's CDR3 is CASSSLSQGNGYTF. CDR3 DNA sequence: TGTGCCAGCAGCTCGCTATCACAGGGCAATGGCTACACCTTC. The V call is TRBV11-2, the J call TRBJ1-2, with a tentative D call TRBD1 (6 bases). V was trimmed by 4 bases and J by 6 bases, leaving 15 bases between them. The CDR3 spans 14 residues. Germline CDR1 and CDR2: SGHAT and FQNNGV.

This sequence joins TRBV7-8 and TRBJ2-3; possible D gene TRBD2, 5 bases. Germline loops: CDR1 SGHVS, CDR2 FQNEAQ. Trimming cost V 2 bases and J 2 bases, with 8 bases left between them. The CDR3 sequence is 14 residues long. The CDR3, as DNA: TGTGCCAGCAGCTTACCGGGGTCCACAGATACGCAGTATTTT. Translated, it gives CASSLPGSTDTQYF. The entire variable domain, with the rest obtained from reference TRBV7-8 and TRBJ2-3, is as follows: GAGVSQSPRYKVAKRGQDVALRCDPISGHVSLFWYQQALGQGPEFLTYFQNEAQLDKSGLPSDRFFAERPEGSVSTLKIQRTQQEDSAVYLCASSLPGSTDTQYFGPGTRLTVL.

The chain recombines TRBV5-4 with TRBJ2-7; no clear D. The CDR3 extends over 12 amino acids. Trimming cost V 0 bases and J 4 bases, with 5 bases left between them. Germline CDR1 and CDR2: SGHNT and YYREEE (reference sequence). As DNA, the CDR3 is TGTGCCAGCAGCTTGGAACAGTACGAGCAGTACTTC. Its translation: CASSLEQYEQYF.

CDR3 in DNA: TGTGCCAGCAGCCGACAGGGGCTGAACACTGAAGCTTTCTTT. Encoded protein: CASSRQGLNTEAFF. The V call is TRBV7-9, the J call TRBJ1-1, with TRBD1 matching 8 bases. Per the germline V gene, CDR1 is SEHNR and CDR2 is FQNEAQ (reference sequence). The CDR3 length is 14 residues. V shed 5 bases, J shed 0 bases, and the junction held 2 bases outside the gene matches.

This chain uses TRBV7-9 with TRBJ1-1; 10 bases map to TRBD1. The length of the CDR3 is 14 residues. CDR1 is SEHNR, CDR2 FQNEAQ, per germline (reference sequence). V lost 5 bases and J lost 6; bases outside the gene matches: 6. The DNA of the CDR3 is TGTGCCAGCAGCCCGACAGGGGGCTCGTCTGAAGCTTTCTTT. The encoded protein is CASSPTGGSSEAFF.

The chain employs TRBV7-9 and TRBJ1-2; TRBD1 is a possible D gene (5 bases). This CDR3 is built from 15 residues. The V gene's germline CDR1 is SEHNR and CDR2 FQNEAQ (reference sequence). The germline V and J ends were trimmed by 0 bases and 4 bases, with 12 bases remaining between them. CDR3 nucleotides: TGTGCCAGCAGCTTAGCGGGACTTTCAACCTATGGCTACACCTTC. Translated, it gives CASSLAGLSTYGYTF.

The V gene is TRBV15, the J gene TRBJ1-4; 7 bases are a match to TRBD1. The V gene end was trimmed by 4 bases and the J gene end by 6 bases; junction bases not matched to a gene: 11. The CDR3 contains 16 residues. The germline V gene has CDR1 LNHNV and CDR2 YYDKDF (reference sequence). This CDR3 is CATSKRQGELYEKLFF. As DNA, the CDR3 is TGTGCCACCAGCAAGCGACAGGGTGAATTGTATGAAAAACTGTTTTTT.

The chain links TRBV6-5 to TRBJ2-7, with 7 bases aligning to TRBD1. The CDR3 length is 13 residues. Germline CDR1 reads MNHEY; CDR2 reads SVGAGI. Trimming removed 8 bases from V and 0 bases from J; junction bases left unmatched: 4. The CDR3 coding sequence is TGTGCCAGCGGCCGGGACAGCTCCTACGAGCAGTACTTC. The encoded protein is CASGRDSSYEQYF.

CDR3 region: CASSVGPDSNQPQHF. CDR3 coding DNA: TGTGCCAGTAGTGTAGGGCCCGATAGCAATCAGCCCCAGCATTTT. V is TRBV19 and J is TRBJ1-5; D call uncertain. The germline V gene encodes CDR1 LNHDA and CDR2 SQIVND (reference sequence). Trimming took 5 bases from V and 0 from J, leaving 11 bases between them. CDR3 length equals 15 residues.

This sequence joins TRBV9 and TRBJ2-7; TRBD2 aligns across 11 bases. The CDR3 consists of 15 residues. Germline-derived CDR1 and CDR2 are SGDLS and YYNGEE. Trimming cost V 4 bases and J 3 bases; bases outside gene matches: 6. The CDR3 region is CASSPRLAGNYEQYF. The CDR3 DNA reads as TGTGCCAGCAGCCCCCGACTAGCGGGGAACTACGAGCAGTACTTC. Based on the CDR3 plus reference TRBV9 and TRBJ2-7, the full variable domain is DSGVTQTPKHLITATGQRVTLRCSPRSGDLSVYWYQQSLDQGLQFLIQYYNGEERAKGNILERFSAQQFPDLHSELNLSSLELGDSALYFCASSPRLAGNYEQYFGPGTRLTVT.

J is TRBJ2-2 and V is TRBV28; tentative D call: TRBD1 (6 bases). The CDR3 sequence is 15 residues long. V lost 3 bases and J lost 4, with 12 bases in between. Germline loops: CDR1 MDHEN, CDR2 SYDVKM. The CDR3 DNA reads as TGTGCCAGCAGTTTGTTGTTCAGGGGCACCGGGGAGCTGTTTTTT. This sequence encodes CASSLLFRGTGELFF.

The chain combines TRBV2 with TRBJ1-4, with D tentatively TRBD1 (6 bases). The CDR3 covers 15 residues. The germline CDR1 and CDR2 sequences are SNHLY and FYNNEI. Deletions cut 4 bases from V and 1 base from J, with 10 bases between. This CDR3 is CASSVQGITNEKLFF. CDR3 nucleotides: TGTGCCAGCAGTGTTCAGGGGATAACTAATGAAAAACTGTTTTTT. Based on the CDR3 plus reference TRBV2 and TRBJ1-4, the full variable domain is EPEVTQTPSHQVTQMGQEVILRCVPISNHLYFYWYRQILGQKVEFLVSFYNNEISEKSEIFDDQFSVERPDGSNFTLKIRSTKLEDSAMYFCASSVQGITNEKLFFGSGTQLSVL.

The rearrangement uses TRBV19 and TRBJ2-3; 8 nucleotides match TRBD1. Trimming cost V 1 base and J 8 bases; bases outside gene matches: 11. The CDR3 is 16 residues long. Germline V gene lookup returns CDR1 LNHDA and CDR2 SQIVND (reference sequence). CDR3 in DNA: TGTGCCAGTAGTATAGGTCCGGACAGGGTTGAGGTTACGCAGTATTTT. This translates into CASSIGPDRVEVTQYF.

This chain connects TRBV29-1 to TRBJ2-1; TRBD1 aligns across 10 bases. CDR1 and CDR2 (germline): SQVTM, ANQGSEA. The trim removed 5 bases at V and 3 bases at J, leaving 4 bases unmatched. The CDR3 is 14 amino acids. CDR3 region: CSVQDRGVYNEQFF. As DNA, the CDR3 is TGCAGCGTTCAGGACAGGGGGGTCTACAATGAGCAGTTCTTC.

This chain joins TRBV7-8 and TRBJ2-7, with D maybe TRBD2 (5 bases). Germline V gene lookup returns CDR1 SGHVS and CDR2 FQNEAQ. V was trimmed by 5 bases and J by 3 bases, leaving 14 bases between them. This CDR3 is built from 14 residues. The CDR3 loop reads CASSVNAGNYEQYF. The CDR3 region has the DNA TGTGCCAGCAGCGTCAACGCCGGGAACTACGAGCAGTACTTC.

The chain recombines TRBV9 with TRBJ2-3; D remains ambiguous. Trimming stripped 0 bases from V and 2 bases from J, with 7 bases between. Looked up from germline, CDR1 is SGDLS and CDR2 is YYNGEE. The CDR3 extends over 14 amino acids. The CDR3 region is CASSVGPYTDTQYF. CDR3 sequence (DNA): TGTGCCAGCAGCGTAGGTCCGTACACAGATACGCAGTATTTT.

The V call is TRBV6-4, the J call TRBJ2-3; TRBD2 might be the D (6 bases). Germline V CDR1 and CDR2: MRHNA, SNTAGT. V lost 2 bases and J lost 3, with 12 bases in between. This CDR3 spans 15 amino acids. The CDR3: CASSDTEGSTDTQYF. The CDR3 DNA sequence: TGTGCCAGCAGTGACACGGAGGGGTCGACAGATACGCAGTATTTT.

This chain uses TRBV30 with TRBJ1-2, with D uncertain. Trimming left V 1 base short and J 4 bases short, with 13 bases between. CDR3 length: 14 residues. Germline assignment: CDR1 GTSNPN and CDR2 SVGIG (reference sequence). The CDR3 region is CAWSGLGSVYGYTF. Written as DNA, the CDR3 is TGTGCCTGGAGTGGACTAGGTTCGGTCTATGGCTACACCTTC.

The J gene is TRBJ2-1, the V gene TRBV11-3, with 10 bases matching TRBD2. This CDR3 is built from 14 residues. Germline V gene lookup returns CDR1 SGHNT and CDR2 YENEEA. The V and J ends lost 5 bases and 7 bases, in that order; junction bases with no gene match: 5. The CDR3 nucleotides are TGTGCCAGCAGCAAAGGGACTAGCGTTAATGAGCAGTTCTTC. Its translation is CASSKGTSVNEQFF.

The rearrangement joins TRBV9 to TRBJ2-3; 9 bases agree with TRBD2. The J segment lost 1 base and the V segment lost 2 bases, leaving 5 bases of the junction unmatched. The CDR3 is made up of 16 amino acids. The V gene's germline CDR1 is SGDLS and CDR2 YYNGEE. The CDR3 coding sequence is TGTGCCAGCAGCGTTAGCGAGCGGGGGGGCACAGATACGCAGTATTTT. This encodes CASSVSERGGTDTQYF.

This sequence joins TRBV7-8 and TRBJ1-6; TRBD1 matches 8 bases. Per the germline V gene, CDR1 is SGHVS and CDR2 is FQNEAQ. The CDR3 sequence is 14 residues long. V shed 6 bases, J shed 9 bases, and the junction held 7 bases outside the gene matches. CDR3 protein: CASRTTGALSPLHF. In DNA form, the CDR3 reads TGTGCCAGCAGGACGACAGGGGCCCTTTCACCCCTCCACTTT. The entire variable domain, with the rest obtained from reference TRBV7-8 and TRBJ1-6, is as follows: GAGVSQSPRYKVAKRGQDVALRCDPISGHVSLFWYQQALGQGPEFLTYFQNEAQLDKSGLPSDRFFAERPEGSVSTLKIQRTQQEDSAVYLCASRTTGALSPLHFGNGTRLTVT.

This clone was counted a single time. V and J are TRBV11-2 and TRBJ2-5; 7 nucleotides line up with TRBD2. The CDR3 has 16 residues. Losses at the gene ends were 5 bases for V and 0 bases for J; bases not matched to a gene: 9. In germline, CDR1 is SGHAT, CDR2 FQNNGV. The CDR3 nucleotides are TGTGCCAGCAGCCCAGCGGGGTCCAGGTACCAAGAGACCCAGTACTTC. It encodes CASSPAGSRYQETQYF.

This rearrangement joins TRBV4-3 to TRBJ2-4; the match to TRBD2 covers 8 bases. The CDR3 has 18 residues. Germline V gene data show CDR1 as LGHNA and CDR2 as YSLEER. V dropped 0 bases and J dropped 1; count of bases not matched to a gene: 8. The CDR3 sequence is CASSQDPGGERAKNIQYF. CDR3 DNA: TGCGCCAGCAGCCAAGATCCCGGGGGGGAAAGGGCCAAAAACATTCAGTACTTC.

The CDR3 bases are TGTGCCAGCAGTTGGGACAGGGGAGACGAGCAGTACTTC. Translating it yields CASSWDRGDEQYF. V usage is TRBV12-3 or TRBV12-4 and J usage is TRBJ2-7; TRBD1 matches 10 bases. CDR3 size: 13 residues. Germline trimming cut 4 bases from V and 5 bases from J; bases unmatched to any gene: 2.

This chain joins TRBV14 and TRBJ2-2; maybe TRBD1 (7 bases). V lost 4 bases and J 13 bases, leaving 19 bases between the germline ends. The CDR3 is 14 amino acids. The V gene's germline CDR1 is SGHDN and CDR2 FVKESK. The CDR3 loop is CASSLSRQGGGLFF. The DNA for the CDR3 is TGTGCCAGCAGCCTTAGCCGACAGGGAGGAGGGCTGTTTTTT. The whole variable domain, remainder taken from reference TRBV14 and TRBJ2-2, is EAGVTQFPSHSVIEKGQTVTLRCDPISGHDNLYWYRRVMGKEIKFLLHFVKESKQDESGMPNNRFLAERTGGTYSTLKVQPAELEDSGVYFCASSLSRQGGGLFFGEGSRLTVL.

The chain employs TRBV7-8 and TRBJ2-7, with 13 bases matching TRBD2. The V gene end was trimmed by 1 base and the J gene end by 4 bases; junction bases not matched to a gene: 4. The CDR3 is 16 residues long. In germline, CDR1 is SGHVS, CDR2 FQNEAQ. CDR3 sequence: CASSLGTSGRIYEQYF. As DNA, the CDR3 is TGTGCCAGCAGCTTAGGGACTAGCGGGAGAATTTACGAGCAGTACTTC.

The chain joins TRBV7-3 to TRBJ1-6, with D possibly matching TRBD1 (6 bases). The CDR3 runs 15 residues. Trimming pared 2 bases from V and 7 bases from J, leaving 12 bases between. CDR1 SGHTA and CDR2 FQGTGA come from the germline V gene. The CDR3 spells CASSLRAGANSPLHF. The CDR3, as DNA: TGTGCCAGCAGCTTACGGGCAGGGGCCAATTCACCCCTCCACTTT.

The chain joins TRBV5-6 to TRBJ1-1, with D possibly matching TRBD1 (6 bases). This CDR3 comprises 17 residues. V was pared by 5 bases and J by 3 bases, with 23 bases between. Germline CDR1 is SGHDT and CDR2 is YYEEEE. In DNA form, the CDR3 reads TGTGCCAGCAGTTCCAGGCCCCTACCGGGACAAGACACTGAAGCTTTCTTT. This codes for CASSSRPLPGQDTEAFF.

V is TRBV3-1 (or the pseudogene TRBV3-2) and J is TRBJ2-3; D gene unclear. With 1 base removed from V and 4 bases from J, the gap between germline ends came to 3 bases. This CDR3 has 12 residues. Germline loops: CDR1 LGHDT, CDR2 YNNKEL (reference sequence). CDR3 sequence (DNA): TGTGCCAGCAGCCAAGTCTCAGATACGCAGTATTTT. This codes for CASSQVSDTQYF.